This record covers a single TCR beta chain. Its antigen is still unknown. In germline, CDR1 is SGHRS, CDR2 YFSETQ. The trim removed 4 bases at V and 5 bases at J, leaving 9 bases unmatched. The length of the CDR3 is 15 residues. The record originates from a study of beta chain features in type 1 diabetes. The study, taken as a whole, reports: The study found moderately but significantly shorter TCRB CDR3s in all four CD4+ subsets of Type 1 diabetes patients.

The study reverse transcribed the entire isolated RNA, so it sequenced expressed TCRB transcripts. The method was immunoSEQ multiplex PCR; TCRdb's version includes in-frame clones alone and lacks a portion of them. The table lists about 280,000 clones, over 14% of them singletons. The sample consisted of naive CD4+ T cells from blood. This clonotype was sampled from a young man with type 1 diabetes. J is TRBJ2-5 and V is TRBV5-1, with TRBD1 matching 9 bases. The CDR3 loop is CASSPGTGLGETQYF. CDR3 nucleotide sequence: TGCGCCAGCAGCCCGGGGACAGGGCTTGGGGAGACCCAGTACTTC.